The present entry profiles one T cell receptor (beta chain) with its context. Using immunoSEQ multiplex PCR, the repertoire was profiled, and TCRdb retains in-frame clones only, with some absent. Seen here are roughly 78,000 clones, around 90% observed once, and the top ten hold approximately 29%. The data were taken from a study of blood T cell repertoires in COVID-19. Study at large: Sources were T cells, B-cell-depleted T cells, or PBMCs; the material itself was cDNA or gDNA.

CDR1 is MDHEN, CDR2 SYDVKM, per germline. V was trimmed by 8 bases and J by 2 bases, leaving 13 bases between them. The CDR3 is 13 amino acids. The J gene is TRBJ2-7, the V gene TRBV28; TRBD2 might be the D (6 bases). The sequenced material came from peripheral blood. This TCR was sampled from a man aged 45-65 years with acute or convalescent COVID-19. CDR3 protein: CASRRETPYEQYF. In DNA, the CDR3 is TGTGCCAGCCGGAGGGAAACACCCTACGAGCAGTACTTC. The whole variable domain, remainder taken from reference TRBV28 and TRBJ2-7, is DVKVTQSSRYLVKRTGEKVFLECVQDMDHENMFWYRQDPGLGLRLIYFSYDVKMKEKGDIPEGYSVSREKKERFSLILESASTNQTSMYLCASRRETPYEQYFGPGTRLTVT.